The T cell receptor (beta chain) described here comes from a study of T-cell memory formation after mild COVID-19. Study at large: Across donors, TCR clusters were largely donor specific. Overall study results and limits: Whether day 37 second-wave clones are SARS-CoV-2-specific was not confirmed.

Details on this clonotype: The antigen remains undetermined.

Constant-segment-primed 5'RACE gave TCR alpha and TCR beta cDNA libraries with sample barcodes and UMIs. TCRdb fed the 5' RACE reads into MiXCR, producing one record per CDR3 protein. The data show 450,000 to 650,000 distinct CDR3 sequences, over 15% seen once. The TCR comes from an adult woman who had mild COVID-19 (a few samples of this study predate the infection). Cell type and time point are not known. Sequencing input: PBMCs or a T cell subset sorted from them (not recorded which).

The CDR3 region has the DNA TGTGCCAGCAGTGAAGGGGGAGGGAATTCACCCCTCCACTTT. It specifies CASSEGGGNSPLHF. The gene calls are TRBV2 and TRBJ1-6; the D is unclear. CDR1 is SNHLY, CDR2 FYNNEI, per germline. This CDR3 is 14 amino acids long. V was shortened by 1 base and J by 7 bases, with 8 bases between the two germline ends.